Listed here are 27 T cell receptor beta chains from one sample, sequenced in a study of T cells in Graves' hyperthyroidism and ophthalmopathy. RNA transcripts were the template for amplifying TCR beta CDR3 regions. When the TCR CDR3 underwent first-round RT-PCR, the HTBI primer set was used. Each CDR3 protein is one row after TCRdb ran MiXCR on the multiplex PCR reads. The sample includes 700,000 to 850,000 distinct CDR3 sequences, roughly a third of them seen just once. The source material was blood. The receptors were gathered from a woman aged 40 to 49 with Graves' hyperthyroidism.

This clonotype was counted once. This CDR3 is CSGPRNEKLFF. The CDR3 coding sequence is TGCAGTGGGCCCCGTAATGAAAAACTGTTTTTT. This chain links TRBV29-1 with TRBJ1-4; no firm D call. This CDR3 comprises 11 residues. Germline V gene lookup returns CDR1 SQVTM and CDR2 ANQGSEA.

This clonotype showed up many times. The rearrangement links TRBV7-9 to TRBJ2-7, with a possible D match to TRBD1 (5 bases). V shed 8 bases and J shed 2 bases, with 10 bases lying between them. The germline CDR1 and CDR2 sequences are SEHNR and FQNEAQ (reference sequence). This CDR3 region has 12 residues. The CDR3, as DNA: TGTGCCAGCGGGCAGACAGCCTACGAGCAGTACTTC. Residues: CASGQTAYEQYF.

A few counts support this clonotype. The chain has TRBV7-2 and TRBJ2-7, with 11 bases lining up with TRBD1. This CDR3 comprises 15 residues. V lost 5 bases and J lost 3; bases outside the gene matches: 6. Germline V lookup: CDR1 SGHTA, CDR2 FQGNSA. The CDR3 sequence: CASSLLGQGVYEQYF. CDR3 sequence (DNA): TGTGCCAGCAGCCTCCTGGGACAGGGGGTCTACGAGCAGTACTTC.

This sequence joins TRBV7-8 and TRBJ1-3, with D unresolved. Between the trimmed V and J ends, which lost 6 bases and 0 bases, there was a span of 18 bases. CDR1 SGHVS and CDR2 FQNEAQ come from the germline V gene. The CDR3 is made up of 17 amino acids. DNA for the CDR3: TGTGCCAGCAGTTCGCTGGGCCTCTTCAACTCTGGAAACACCATATATTTT. As protein: CASSSLGLFNSGNTIYF.

This clonotype was counted only a few times. The chain recombines TRBV7-2 with TRBJ1-2; D is unclear. Trimming stripped 2 bases from V and 0 bases from J, with 13 bases between. The CDR3 is 16 amino acids. Germline V gene data show CDR1 as SGHTA and CDR2 as FQGNSA. CDR3 in amino acids: CASSLRRVGTNYGYTF. The DNA for the CDR3 is TGTGCCAGCAGCTTAAGGAGGGTAGGGACTAACTATGGCTACACCTTC.

The chain couples TRBV10-2 to TRBJ1-3; no reliable D call. CDR1 and CDR2 from the germline V gene are WSHSY and SAAADI. The length of the CDR3 is 11 residues. V was trimmed by 8 bases and J by 8 bases, leaving 10 bases between them. CDR3 nucleotide sequence: TGCGCCAGCTGGGGAATCGACACCATATATTTT. This translates into CASWGIDTIYF.

This clonotype has more than one count but fewer than ten. The rearrangement links TRBV12-3 or TRBV12-4 to TRBJ2-7, with D possibly being TRBD2 (5 bases). V shed 7 bases and J shed 4 bases, with 20 bases lying between them. The CDR3 covers 15 residues. The CDR3 region has the DNA TGTGCCAGCATGGTGGCGGGTGGGATTACGTACGAGCAGTACTTC. Translated, it gives CASMVAGGITYEQYF.

With respect to this clonotype: This may come from a read error, since a much larger clone is one base off. The rearrangement uses TRBV9 and TRBJ1-1; D gene ambiguous. Germline CDR1 is SGDLS and CDR2 is YYNGEE. The CDR3 totals 13 residues. The CDR3 sequence is CASSVEGRTEALF. CDR3 in DNA: TGTGCCAGCAGCGTAGAAGGGAGGACTGAAGCTCTCTTT.

This clonotype occurred many times. This chain uses TRBV7-9 with TRBJ2-7; 8 nucleotides line up with TRBD1. CDR1 is SEHNR, CDR2 FQNEAQ, per germline (reference sequence). With 3 bases clipped from V and 3 bases from J, the junction kept 7 bases outside the gene matches. This CDR3 has 15 residues. The CDR3 sequence: CASSFDRGFVYEQYF. The CDR3, as DNA: TGTGCCAGCAGCTTCGACAGGGGATTCGTCTACGAGCAGTACTTC.

The V call is TRBV12-3 or TRBV12-4, the J call TRBJ2-5; TRBD1 matches at 11 bases. This CDR3 has 16 residues. V was pared by 5 bases and J by 5 bases, with 10 bases of the junction left unmatched. CDR3 nucleotides: TGTGCCAGCAGTCCCCAGGACAGGGGGCTAGGGGAGACCCAGTACTTC. Translated: CASSPQDRGLGETQYF.

For the CDR3, the DNA is TGCAGCGTTGATCGGCAGGGTAGGGCAAACACCATATATTTT. Encoded protein: CSVDRQGRANTIYF. This chain links TRBV29-1 with TRBJ1-3; tentatively, D is TRBD1 (5 bases). Trimming removed 3 bases from V and 6 bases from J, with 15 bases in between. Germline V gene lookup returns CDR1 SQVTM and CDR2 ANQGSEA. The CDR3 runs 14 residues.

This clonotype was counted at least ten times. V usage is TRBV20-1 and J usage is TRBJ2-7; 9 nucleotides align to TRBD2. Trimming cost V 6 bases and J 0 bases; bases outside gene matches: 3. Germline V lookup: CDR1 DFQATT, CDR2 SNEGSKA (reference sequence). This CDR3 is built from 13 residues. The CDR3 DNA sequence: TGCAGTGCCCTTAGCGGGAGCTCCTACGAGCAGTACTTC. This translates into CSALSGSSYEQYF.

Of note for this clonotype: A much larger clone lies a single base off, so this may be a read error. The rearrangement links TRBV14 to TRBJ1-1, with D perhaps matching TRBD1 (6 bases). CDR1 SGHDN and CDR2 FVKESK come from the germline V gene. This CDR3 comprises 12 residues. The CDR3 DNA is TGTGCCAGCAGCCTCGACAGGTGGGAAGCTTCCTTT. This gives the protein CASSLDRWEASF.

V is TRBV7-2 and J is TRBJ2-7; D remains ambiguous. The V and J ends lost 8 bases and 3 bases respectively, with 20 bases between them. Germline CDR1 is SGHTA and CDR2 is FQGNSA. The CDR3 is made up of 15 amino acids. CDR3 sequence (DNA): TGTGCCAGCTCACCACCCTCCGAGACACACTACGAGCAGTACTTC. Amino acids: CASSPPSETHYEQYF.

Many counts were recorded for this clonotype. The V and J genes are TRBV19 and TRBJ2-5; 9 bases match TRBD2. The CDR3 totals 14 residues. Per germline, CDR1 LNHDA and CDR2 SQIVND (reference sequence). V lost 7 bases and J lost 3; bases outside the gene matches: 6. CDR3 amino acids: CASKRVAGEETQYF. CDR3 DNA: TGTGCCAGTAAGAGGGTAGCGGGGGAAGAGACCCAGTACTTC.

This clonotype was found many times. This rearrangement joins TRBV10-1 to TRBJ2-5, with D tentatively TRBD2 (6 bases). CDR1 is WNHNN, CDR2 SYGVQD, per germline (reference sequence). This CDR3 has 14 amino acids. With 10 bases removed from V and 1 base from J, the gap between germline ends came to 16 bases. The CDR3 sequence is CAITRPGLQETQYF. CDR3 bases: TGCGCCATCACCAGACCGGGACTCCAAGAGACCCAGTACTTC.

Of note for this clonotype: It may be a read error: a sequence one base away is much more abundant. The DNA for the CDR3 is TGCGGCGTTGTTTTAGGGAACACTGAAGCTTTCTTT. Translating it yields CGVVLGNTEAFF. The chain has TRBV29-1 and TRBJ1-1; D ambiguous. Germline V CDR1 and CDR2: SQVTM, ANQGSEA. The CDR3 has 12 residues. Full variable domain (rest looked up from reference TRBV29-1 and TRBJ1-1): SAVISQKPSRDICQRGTSLTIQCQVDSQVTMMFWYRQQPGQSLTLIATANQGSEATYESGFVIDKFPISRPNLTFSTLTVSNMSPEDSSIYLCGVVLGNTEAFFGQGTRLTVV.

Points on this clonotype: The junction does not match germline at one end; this may be a read error. The chain combines TRBV6-5 with TRBJ1-1, with D unclear. Looked up from germline, CDR1 is MNHEY and CDR2 is SVGAGI. This CDR3 is 14 amino acids long. The CDR3 sequence is CASSHSYGNTEAFF. Here the CDR3 DNA reads TGTGCCAGCAGTCACTCGTACGGGAACACTGAAGCTTTCTTT.

The J gene is TRBJ1-2, the V gene TRBV7-9; unclear D gene. The CDR3 consists of 15 residues. CDR1 and CDR2 (germline): SEHNR, FQNEAQ (reference sequence). V lost 1 base to trimming and J lost 1 base, with 10 bases between them. The chain's CDR3 is CASSLVTGGNYGYTF. CDR3 DNA: TGTGCCAGCAGCTTAGTGACGGGTGGTAACTATGGCTACACCTTC. Variable domain in full (rest from reference TRBV7-9 and TRBJ1-2): DTGVSQNPRHKITKRGQNVTFRCDPISEHNRLYWYRQTLGQGPEFLTYFQNEAQLEKSRLLSDRFSAERPKGSFSTLEIQRTEQGDSAMYLCASSLVTGGNYGYTFGSGTRLTVV.

This clonotype was counted many times. The rearrangement links TRBV12-3 or TRBV12-4 to TRBJ1-1; no reliable D call. V was pared by 5 bases and J by 4 bases, with 11 bases between. The CDR3 sequence is 13 residues long. The CDR3 sequence: CASSPRTGTEAFF. The DNA of the CDR3 is TGTGCCAGCAGTCCTAGGACTGGCACTGAAGCTTTCTTT.

This clonotype was counted ten times or more. This rearrangement joins TRBV10-3 to TRBJ2-5, with D tentatively TRBD2 (6 bases). Germline CDR1 and CDR2: ENHRY and SYGVKD. The germline V and J ends were trimmed by 4 bases and 5 bases, with 11 bases remaining between them. CDR3 length equals 13 residues. CDR3 coding DNA: TGTGCCATCAGTGCGGGGGAGCGGGAGACCCAGTACTTC. Protein product: CAISAGERETQYF.

This clonotype was detected many times. The rearrangement uses TRBV29-1 and TRBJ2-6; 7 nucleotides agree with TRBD1. CDR1 is SQVTM and CDR2 is ANQGSEA in the germline V gene. The CDR3 extends over 14 amino acids. V lost 6 bases, J lost 2 bases, and 4 bases stayed unmatched. CDR3 in amino acids: CSVQGQTGANVLTF. CDR3 sequence (DNA): TGCAGCGTACAGGGACAGACTGGGGCCAACGTCCTGACTTTC.

This clonotype was observed a handful of times. The J gene is TRBJ2-7, the V gene TRBV5-4, with a weak D call TRBD1 (5 bases). CDR1 and CDR2 (germline): SGHNT, YYREEE (reference sequence). Deletions cut 4 bases from V and 2 bases from J, with 13 bases between. The CDR3 is 14 amino acids. The CDR3 protein is CASSHDTGAYEQYF. The CDR3 DNA reads TGTGCCAGCAGCCATGACACAGGAGCCTACGAGCAGTACTTC.

There are many counts of this clonotype. The CDR3 DNA follows: TGTGCCAGCAGCTCGGGCCTCCTTAGGGGCTACACCTTC. This translates into CASSSGLLRGYTF. The chain carries TRBV7-2 and TRBJ1-2; no reliable D call. The V end lost 4 bases, the J end lost 8 bases, and 14 bases lay between the germline ends. CDR3 size: 13 residues. Germline V gene sequence: CDR1 SGHTA, CDR2 FQGNSA. Using reference TRBV7-2 and TRBJ1-2 for the parts outside the CDR3, the full variable domain is GAGVSQSPSNKVTEKGKDVELRCDPISGHTALYWYRQSLGQGLEFLIYFQGNSAPDKSGLPSDRFSAERTGGSVSTLTIQRTQQEDSAVYLCASSSGLLRGYTFGSGTRLTVV.

This clonotype occurred a few times. The chain carries TRBV30 and TRBJ2-6; D call uncertain. The V end lost 4 bases, the J end lost 1 base, and 2 bases lay between the germline ends. The CDR3 is 12 amino acids. Germline loops: CDR1 GTSNPN, CDR2 SVGIG (reference sequence). CDR3 nucleotides: TGTGCCTGGACATCTGGGGCCAACGTCCTGACTTTC. Its translation: CAWTSGANVLTF.

This clonotype was found a few times. The chain joins TRBV7-2 to TRBJ2-5, with D possibly being TRBD2 (5 bases). Trimming took off 5 bases at V and 7 bases at J, with 17 bases between the two ends. The CDR3 is 14 residues long. Germline CDR1 reads SGHTA; CDR2 reads FQGNSA. The CDR3: CASSHGRSAGTQYF. The CDR3, as DNA: TGTGCCAGCAGCCACGGGCGGTCCGCGGGGACCCAGTACTTC.

This clonotype was observed many times. The chain couples TRBV19 to TRBJ1-5, with D perhaps matching TRBD1 (5 bases). Germline CDR1 reads LNHDA; CDR2 reads SQIVND (reference sequence). The V gene lost 5 bases and the J gene lost 5 bases, with 10 bases spanning the gap. There are 13 residues in the CDR3. CDR3 nucleotide sequence: TGTGCCAGTAGTGAGGGGCGAGATCAGCCCCAGCATTTT. Protein product: CASSEGRDQPQHF.